The 14 T cell receptor beta chains in this list originate from one sample, sequenced in a study of T cells in localized non-small cell lung cancer. Clones were sequenced by immunoSEQ multiplex PCR, and TCRdb holds only the in-frame ones, with some missing. The sample lists thousands of clones, roughly a quarter seen once, with around 25% in the top ten. Sequencing used lung tumor tissue, obtained before any cancer treatment. The receptors were gathered from a woman between 35 and 75 years old with stage I lung adenocarcinoma.

The CDR3 loop reads CASRWGVTDLNTEAFF. In nucleotides, the CDR3 is TGTGCCAGCAGATGGGGGGTTACGGACCTGAACACTGAAGCTTTCTTT. V is TRBV11-3 and J is TRBJ1-1; a weak D match, TRBD1 (5 bases). Germline CDR1 SGHNT, CDR2 YENEEA. The ends were cut back, 6 bases at V and 0 bases at J, with 17 bases in the middle. The CDR3 length is 16 residues.

The CDR3 is CASSQGRTIRRTF. The CDR3 bases are TGTGCCAGCAGCCAAGGGCGGACTATTCGTCGGACCTTC. The gene calls are TRBV14 and TRBJ1-2, with no clear D. There are 13 residues in the CDR3. V lost 1 base and J 14 bases, leaving 17 bases between the germline ends. The germline gives CDR1 SGHDN, CDR2 FVKESK.

This chain connects TRBV7-5 to TRBJ2-2; TRBD2 is the table's D call, not checked against the DNA. TRBV7-5 is a pseudogene. This CDR3 is built from 16 residues. In DNA, the CDR3 is TGTGCCAGCAGCACGGGACTAGCTGCGAACACCGGGGAGCTGTTTTTT. This translates into CASSTGLAANTGELFF.

This clone turned up a few times. This chain uses TRBV29-1 with TRBJ2-2, with 7 positions matching TRBD2. Per germline, CDR1 SQVTM and CDR2 ANQGSEA. J gave up 6 bases and V 2 bases, and 0 bases lay outside the gene matches. The CDR3 length is 12 residues. CDR3 nucleotides: TGCAGCGTTGAACGGGGGGCCGGGGAGCTGTTTTTT. It specifies CSVERGAGELFF.

The chain carries TRBV9 and TRBJ2-3; 8 bases map to TRBD2. Trimming took 7 bases from V and 4 from J; bases not matched to a gene: 2. Germline V gene data show CDR1 as SGDLS and CDR2 as YYNGEE. The length of the CDR3 is 12 residues. The DNA for the CDR3 is TGTGCCAGCGGTAGCGGGGCAGATACGCAGTATTTT. It codes for CASGSGADTQYF.

The chain combines TRBV6-7 with TRBJ2-2; unclear D gene. TRBV6-7 is an ORF, and what it does is uncertain. The CDR3 contains 16 residues. V gave up 7 bases and J gave up 6 bases, with 21 bases separating them. CDR3 in DNA: TGTGCCAGCACTCCCTCCGGGCTCCCTGGGGCCGGGGAGCTGTTTTTT. Translating it yields CASTPSGLPGAGELFF.

This clone was seen only a few times. The chain joins TRBV9 to TRBJ2-1, with a possible D match to TRBD1 (5 bases). The CDR3 is 13 amino acids. Trimming left V 3 bases short and J 6 bases short, with 10 bases between. Germline CDR1 is SGDLS and CDR2 is YYNGEE. The chain's CDR3 is CASSGADINEQFF. CDR3 in DNA: TGTGCCAGCAGCGGGGCGGACATCAATGAGCAGTTCTTC.

This clone is large (0.1 to 1%) within its sample. The rearrangement links TRBV11-3 to TRBJ1-1; 11 positions match TRBD1. V shed 5 bases and J 4 bases; nucleotides not matched to a gene: 6. CDR1 SGHNT and CDR2 YENEEA come from the germline V gene. The CDR3 spans 15 residues. DNA of the CDR3: TGTGCCAGCAGCGCGCCCGGGACAGGGGGCACTGAAGCTTTCTTT. It yields the protein CASSAPGTGGTEAFF.

This clone was seen more than once but under ten times. The chain recombines TRBV11-3 with TRBJ1-1; D unresolved. The length of the CDR3 is 14 residues. Trimming shortened V by 3 bases and J by 3 bases, and 11 bases separated the two germline ends. Germline CDR1 SGHNT, CDR2 YENEEA. The CDR3 region is CASSFGLLYTEAFF. The CDR3 DNA follows: TGTGCCAGCAGCTTTGGACTATTGTACACTGAAGCTTTCTTT.

The chain joins TRBV29-1 to TRBJ2-2, with D possibly being TRBD1 (5 bases). CDR1 and CDR2 (germline): SQVTM, ANQGSEA. The CDR3 loop spans 12 amino acids. V lost 1 base and J lost 6, with 6 bases in between. Written as DNA, the CDR3 is TGCAGCGTTGAAGCAGGGCCCGGGGAGCTGTTTTTT. Its protein product is CSVEAGPGELFF.

This clone was seen only a few times. Here the CDR3 reads CASSSISGTGSYEQYF. The CDR3 DNA is TGTGCCAGCAGCTCTATATCCGGGACAGGGTCCTACGAGCAGTACTTC. This chain links TRBV11-3 with TRBJ2-7; 9 bases are shared with TRBD1. After removal of 4 bases from V and 1 base from J, the junction contained 8 bases not matched to a gene. Per germline, CDR1 SGHNT and CDR2 YENEEA. The CDR3 sequence is 16 residues long. Combining the CDR3 with reference TRBV11-3 and TRBJ2-7 gives the whole variable domain EAGVVQSPRYKIIEKKQPVAFWCNPISGHNTLYWYLQNLGQGPELLIRYENEEAVDDSQLPKDRFSAERLKGVDSTLKIQPAELGDSAVYLCASSSISGTGSYEQYFGPGTRLTVT.

The rearrangement joins TRBV11-3 to TRBJ2-2; D uncertain. Germline V gene sequence: CDR1 SGHNT, CDR2 YENEEA. This CDR3 has 14 amino acids. V gave up 5 bases and J gave up 4 bases, with 11 bases separating them. As DNA, the CDR3 is TGTGCCAGCAGCGGCACCCCCGGCACCGGGGAGCTGTTTTTT. It specifies CASSGTPGTGELFF.

This clone was detected a few times. The chain uses TRBV11-3 and TRBJ1-2, with 7 bases fitting TRBD1. Germline values: CDR1 SGHNT, CDR2 YENEEA. V lost 4 bases to trimming and J lost 4 bases; unmatched junction nucleotides: 9. This CDR3 is 15 amino acids long. The CDR3 reads CASSSTGFGSYGYTF. CDR3 DNA sequence: TGTGCCAGCAGCTCGACAGGGTTTGGATCCTATGGCTACACCTTC.

The V call is TRBV11-3, the J call TRBJ1-1; weak D call: TRBD1 (5 bases). V lost 0 bases and J lost 7, with 18 bases in between. This CDR3 is 16 amino acids long. Germline loops: CDR1 SGHNT, CDR2 YENEEA. This CDR3 is CASSLDLGVLGHEAFF. CDR3 sequence (DNA): TGTGCCAGCAGCTTAGACCTCGGGGTCTTGGGGCATGAAGCTTTCTTT.